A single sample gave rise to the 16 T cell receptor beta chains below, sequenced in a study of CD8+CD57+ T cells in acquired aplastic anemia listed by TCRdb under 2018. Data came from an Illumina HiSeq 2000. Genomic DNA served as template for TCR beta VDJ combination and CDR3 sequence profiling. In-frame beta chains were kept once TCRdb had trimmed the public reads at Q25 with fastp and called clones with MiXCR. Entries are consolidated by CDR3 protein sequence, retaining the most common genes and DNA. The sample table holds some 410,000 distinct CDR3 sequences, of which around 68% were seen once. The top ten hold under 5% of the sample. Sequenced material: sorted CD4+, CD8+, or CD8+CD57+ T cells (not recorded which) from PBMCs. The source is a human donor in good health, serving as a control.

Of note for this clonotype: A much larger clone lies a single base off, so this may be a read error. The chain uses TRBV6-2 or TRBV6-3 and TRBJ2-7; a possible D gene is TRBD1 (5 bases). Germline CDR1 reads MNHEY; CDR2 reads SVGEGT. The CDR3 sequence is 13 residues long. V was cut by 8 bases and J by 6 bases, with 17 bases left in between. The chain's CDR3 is CASRIQGRGEQYF. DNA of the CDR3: TGTGCCAGCCGAATCCAGGGAAGGGGCGAGCAGTACTTC.

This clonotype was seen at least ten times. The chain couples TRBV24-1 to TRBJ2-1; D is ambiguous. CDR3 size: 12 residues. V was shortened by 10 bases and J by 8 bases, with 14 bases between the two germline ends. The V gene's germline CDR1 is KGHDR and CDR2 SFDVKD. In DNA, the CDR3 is TGTGCCACGTCGCCATACGGCGATGAGCAGTTCTTC. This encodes CATSPYGDEQFF.

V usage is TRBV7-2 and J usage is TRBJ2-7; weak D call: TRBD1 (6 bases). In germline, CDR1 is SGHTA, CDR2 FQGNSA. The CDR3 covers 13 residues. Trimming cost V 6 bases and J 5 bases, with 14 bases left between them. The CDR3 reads CASSPQGLHEQYF. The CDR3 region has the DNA TGTGCCAGCAGTCCCCAGGGGTTGCACGAGCAGTACTTC.

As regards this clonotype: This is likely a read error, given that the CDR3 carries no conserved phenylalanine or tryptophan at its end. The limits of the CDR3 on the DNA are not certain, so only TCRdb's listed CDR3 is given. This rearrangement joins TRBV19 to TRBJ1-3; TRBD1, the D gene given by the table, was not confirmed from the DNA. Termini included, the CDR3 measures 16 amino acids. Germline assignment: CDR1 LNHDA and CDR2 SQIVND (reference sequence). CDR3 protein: CASSIGQGLTMATPSV.

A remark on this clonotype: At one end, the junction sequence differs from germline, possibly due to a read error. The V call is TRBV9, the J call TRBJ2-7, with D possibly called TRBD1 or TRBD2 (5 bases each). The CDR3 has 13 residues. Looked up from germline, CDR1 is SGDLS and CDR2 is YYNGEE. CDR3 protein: CASSQTQAGEHHF. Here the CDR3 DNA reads TGTGCCAGCAGCCAGACACAGGCTGGGGAGCACCACTTC. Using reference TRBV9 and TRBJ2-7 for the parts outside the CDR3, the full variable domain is DSGVTQTPKHLITATGQRVTLRCSPRSGDLSVYWYQQSLDQGLQFLIQYYNGEERAKGNILERFSAQQFPDLHSELNLSSLELGDSALYFCASSQTQAGEHHFGPGTRLTVT.

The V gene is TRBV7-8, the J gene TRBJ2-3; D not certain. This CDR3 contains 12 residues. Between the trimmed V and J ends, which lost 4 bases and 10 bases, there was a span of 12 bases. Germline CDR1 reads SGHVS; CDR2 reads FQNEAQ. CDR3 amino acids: CASSSLPEAQYF. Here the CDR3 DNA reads TGTGCCAGCAGCTCCCTCCCAGAGGCGCAGTATTTT.

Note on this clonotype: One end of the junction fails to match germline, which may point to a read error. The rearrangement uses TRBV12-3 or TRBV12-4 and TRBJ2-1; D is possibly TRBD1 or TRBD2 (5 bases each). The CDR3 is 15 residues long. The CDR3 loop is CASGLVRDVGNEQSF. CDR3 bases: TGTGCTAGTGGTTTGGTTAGGGACGTAGGCAATGAGCAGTCCTTC.

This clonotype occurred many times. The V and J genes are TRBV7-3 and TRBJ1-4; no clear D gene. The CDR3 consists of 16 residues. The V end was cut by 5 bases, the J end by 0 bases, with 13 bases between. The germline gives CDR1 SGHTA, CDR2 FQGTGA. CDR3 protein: CASSPIGRATNEKLFF. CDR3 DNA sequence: TGTGCCAGCAGCCCCATAGGGCGCGCAACTAATGAAAAACTGTTTTTT.

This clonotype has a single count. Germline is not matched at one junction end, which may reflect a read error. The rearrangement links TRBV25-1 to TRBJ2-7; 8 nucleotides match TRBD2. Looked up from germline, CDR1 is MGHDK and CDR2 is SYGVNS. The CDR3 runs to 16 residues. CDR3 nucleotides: TGTCCCAGCGGTGGAGGGGGGACTAGGGGTTGCTACGAGCAGTACTTC. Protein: CPSGGGGTRGCYEQYF.

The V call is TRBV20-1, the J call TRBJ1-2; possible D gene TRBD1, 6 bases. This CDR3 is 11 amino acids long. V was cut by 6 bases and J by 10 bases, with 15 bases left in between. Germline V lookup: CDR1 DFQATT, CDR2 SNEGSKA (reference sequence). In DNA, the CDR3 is TGCAGTGCAGTGGGGGGGCAGCCCTACACCTTC. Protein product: CSAVGGQPYTF.

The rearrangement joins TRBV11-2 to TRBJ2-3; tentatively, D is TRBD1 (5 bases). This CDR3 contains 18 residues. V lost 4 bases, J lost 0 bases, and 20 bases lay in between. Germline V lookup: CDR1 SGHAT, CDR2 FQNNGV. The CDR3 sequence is CASSSGPHYLISTDTQYF. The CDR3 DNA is TGTGCCAGCAGCTCAGGGCCGCACTATCTTATTAGCACAGATACGCAGTATTTT.

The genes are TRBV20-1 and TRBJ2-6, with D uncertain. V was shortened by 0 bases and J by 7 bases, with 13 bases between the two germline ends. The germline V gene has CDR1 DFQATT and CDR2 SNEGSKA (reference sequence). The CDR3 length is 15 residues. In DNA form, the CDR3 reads TGCAGTGCTAGAGACGGGTCATGCTTTGCCAACGTCCTGACTTTC. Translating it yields CSARDGSCFANVLTF.

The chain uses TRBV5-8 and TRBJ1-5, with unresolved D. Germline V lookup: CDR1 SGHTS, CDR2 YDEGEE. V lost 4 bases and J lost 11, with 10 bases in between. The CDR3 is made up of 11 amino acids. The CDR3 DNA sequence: TGTGCCAGCAGCCAAAAGCAGGCCCAGCATTTT. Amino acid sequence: CASSQKQAQHF.

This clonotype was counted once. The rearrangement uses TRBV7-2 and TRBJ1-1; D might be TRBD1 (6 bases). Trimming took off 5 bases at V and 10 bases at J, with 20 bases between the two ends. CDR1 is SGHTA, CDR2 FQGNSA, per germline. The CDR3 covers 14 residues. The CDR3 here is CASSTNRVGEIAFF. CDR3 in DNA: TGTGCCAGCAGCACCAACAGGGTGGGAGAGATAGCTTTCTTT.

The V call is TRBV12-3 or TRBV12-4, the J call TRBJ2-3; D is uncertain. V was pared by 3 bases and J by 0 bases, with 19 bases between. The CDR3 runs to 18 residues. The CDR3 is CASSLEQKLLSSTDTQYF. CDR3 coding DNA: TGTGCCAGCAGTTTGGAACAGAAACTGTTATCTAGCACAGATACGCAGTATTTT.

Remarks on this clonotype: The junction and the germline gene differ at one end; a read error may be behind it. CDR3 DNA sequence: TGTGCCACCAGCTTGACGGCAGGCCTACGCCTCTATGGCTACACCTTC. Protein: CATSLTAGLRLYGYTF. The rearrangement uses TRBV9 and TRBJ1-2; unclear D gene. Germline V CDR1 and CDR2: SGDLS, YYNGEE. This CDR3 comprises 16 residues.